One and the same sample provided the 15 T cell receptor beta chains below, sequenced in a study of cytomegalovirus exposure and HLA in healthy donors. Measured with immunoSEQ multiplex PCR; TCRdb has only the in-frame clones, and not every one. The data hold 140,000 or so clones, with approximately 91% observed a single time. Sequenced material: PBMCs. The receptors originated from a man aged 18 to 29 in good health and CMV-seronegative.

The rearrangement links TRBV9 to TRBJ2-1, with unresolved D. Trimming took 2 bases from V and 10 from J, leaving 10 bases between them. Per germline, CDR1 SGDLS and CDR2 YYNGEE. The CDR3 loop spans 12 amino acids. CDR3 region: CASSVGSREQFF. In nucleotides, the CDR3 is TGTGCCAGCAGCGTTGGTTCCAGAGAGCAGTTCTTC.

This CDR3 reads CASSLGMNTEAFF. CDR3 nucleotide sequence: TGCGCCAGCAGCCTCGGGATGAACACTGAAGCTTTCTTT. This chain uses TRBV5-1 with TRBJ1-1; D uncertain. The CDR3 spans 13 residues. V was clipped by 4 bases and J by 0 bases, with 7 bases between them. Per the germline V gene, CDR1 is SGHRS and CDR2 is YFSETQ. The full variable domain, completed using reference TRBV5-1 and TRBJ1-1, is KAGVTQTPRYLIKTRGQQVTLSCSPISGHRSVSWYQQTPGQGLQFLFEYFSETQRNKGNFPGRFSGRQFSNSRSEMNVSTLELGDSALYLCASSLGMNTEAFFGQGTRLTVV.

J is TRBJ2-1 and V is TRBV6-1, with 9 positions matching TRBD2. V shed 0 bases, J shed 8 bases, and the junction held 20 bases outside the gene matches. This CDR3 spans 20 amino acids. The germline CDR1 and CDR2 sequences are MNHNS and SASEGT. CDR3 nucleotides: TGTGCCAGCAGTGAAGCGAGAGGTGGCTGGCGGGGGGGTACTTCGCATGAGCAGTTCTTC. It is translated as CASSEARGGWRGGTSHEQFF.

The gene calls are TRBV19 and TRBJ1-5, with 11 bases that match TRBD1. From germline, CDR1 is LNHDA and CDR2 SQIVND (reference sequence). With 6 bases clipped from V and 4 bases from J, the junction kept 5 bases outside the gene matches. The CDR3 has 15 residues. The CDR3 loop is CASRTGTGGNQPQHF. The CDR3, as DNA: TGTGCCAGTAGAACCGGGACAGGGGGTAATCAGCCCCAGCATTTT.

V is TRBV4-2 and J is TRBJ2-7; possible D gene TRBD2, 6 bases. V lost 1 base and J 3 bases, leaving 16 bases between the germline ends. The length of the CDR3 is 16 residues. Per germline, CDR1 LGHNA and CDR2 YNFKEQ. In DNA, the CDR3 is TGTGCCAGCAGCCAAGGTGGAGGGATAAAACTCTACGAGCAGTACTTC. It encodes CASSQGGGIKLYEQYF.

The V gene is TRBV7-9, the J gene TRBJ1-2; no firm D call. Germline V gene data show CDR1 as SEHNR and CDR2 as FQNEAQ (reference sequence). The CDR3 consists of 16 residues. Trimming removed 4 bases at V and 2 bases at J, with 17 bases between. For the CDR3, the DNA is TGTGCCAGCAGCTCCTCGTGGCAGTTCCCCAACTATGGCTACACCTTC. Translation gives CASSSSWQFPNYGYTF.

V is TRBV6-1 and J is TRBJ2-3; no clear D. Between the trimmed V and J ends, which lost 5 bases and 0 bases, there was a span of 9 bases. Germline assignment: CDR1 MNHNS and CDR2 SASEGT. This CDR3 contains 14 residues. The CDR3 region is CASSTEYSTDTQYF. CDR3 sequence (DNA): TGTGCCAGCAGTACAGAGTATAGCACAGATACGCAGTATTTT.

The chain employs TRBV9 and TRBJ1-1; 7 bases map to TRBD1. This CDR3 region has 15 residues. Germline V CDR1 and CDR2: SGDLS, YYNGEE. The V gene end was trimmed by 0 bases and the J gene end by 8 bases; junction bases not matched to a gene: 10. The CDR3 region is CASSVEPRQGEEAFF. In nucleotides, the CDR3 is TGTGCCAGCAGCGTAGAGCCCCGACAGGGAGAAGAAGCTTTCTTT.

The rearrangement joins TRBV29-1 to TRBJ2-1; 10 bases are a match to TRBD2. The CDR3 is 17 residues long. Germline CDR1 reads SQVTM; CDR2 reads ANQGSEA. Trimming cost V 6 bases and J 4 bases; bases outside gene matches: 15. This CDR3 reads CSVQNPLTSGVYNEQFF. In DNA, the CDR3 is TGCAGCGTCCAAAACCCCCTAACTAGCGGGGTTTACAATGAGCAGTTCTTC.

The chain employs TRBV27 and TRBJ2-7; weak D call: TRBD1 (6 bases). Looked up from germline, CDR1 is MNHEY and CDR2 is SMNVEV (reference sequence). This CDR3 is built from 16 residues. Trimming pared 3 bases from V and 3 bases from J, leaving 18 bases between. The DNA of the CDR3 is TGTGCCAGCAGTTTGGGGTGGTCAGGGGCTTTCTACGAGCAGTACTTC. Protein product: CASSLGWSGAFYEQYF.

The chain has TRBV5-1 and TRBJ1-4; D gene ambiguous. V lost 0 bases to trimming and J lost 8 bases, with 14 bases between them. The germline CDR1 and CDR2 sequences are SGHRS and YFSETQ. The CDR3 has 15 amino acids. The CDR3 loop reads CASSLVAAAGEKLFF. CDR3 coding DNA: TGCGCCAGCAGCTTGGTGGCAGCCGCGGGGGAAAAACTGTTTTTT.

This rearrangement joins TRBV27 to TRBJ1-1, with 9 positions matching TRBD1. V gave up 5 bases and J gave up 5 bases; unmatched junction bases: 12. Germline CDR1 reads MNHEY; CDR2 reads SMNVEV (reference sequence). The CDR3 has 16 residues. The CDR3 loop is CASSERVTGGWTEAFF. The CDR3, as DNA: TGTGCCAGCAGTGAAAGGGTGACAGGGGGTTGGACTGAAGCTTTCTTT.

V and J are TRBV27 and TRBJ1-5; 7 bases match TRBD1. Germline lookup yields CDR1 MNHEY and CDR2 SMNVEV (reference sequence). V shed 6 bases and J 7 bases; nucleotides not matched to a gene: 6. The CDR3 has 13 amino acids. This chain's CDR3 is CASSSNRGQPQHF. In DNA form, the CDR3 reads TGTGCCAGCAGCAGTAACAGGGGACAGCCCCAGCATTTT.

The chain combines TRBV11-2 with TRBJ1-2; maybe TRBD1 (6 bases). The germline V and J ends were trimmed by 4 bases and 2 bases, with 14 bases remaining between them. Germline CDR1 reads SGHAT; CDR2 reads FQNNGV. This CDR3 is 15 amino acids long. CDR3 amino acids: CASSSHRGANYGYTF. Written as DNA, the CDR3 is TGTGCCAGCAGCTCCCACCGGGGGGCAAACTATGGCTACACCTTC.

CDR3 region: CASSLAQGKETQYF. For the CDR3, the DNA is TGCGCCAGCAGCTTGGCCCAGGGGAAAGAGACCCAGTACTTC. The J gene is TRBJ2-5, the V gene TRBV5-1, with D perhaps TRBD1 (6 bases). Trimming pared 0 bases from V and 3 bases from J, leaving 9 bases between. In germline, CDR1 is SGHRS, CDR2 YFSETQ. The CDR3 is 14 residues long. Filled out from reference TRBV5-1 and TRBJ2-5, the complete variable domain reads KAGVTQTPRYLIKTRGQQVTLSCSPISGHRSVSWYQQTPGQGLQFLFEYFSETQRNKGNFPGRFSGRQFSNSRSEMNVSTLELGDSALYLCASSLAQGKETQYFGPGTRLLVL.